Below, one T cell receptor beta chain is given with its context. This sample was taken from a study of control samples from healthy donors and cancer patients. The germline V gene encodes CDR1 LGHNT and CDR2 FRNRAP. This CDR3 is 13 amino acids long. Trimming took off 7 bases at V and 1 base at J, with 10 bases between the two ends. Data came from immunoSEQ multiplex PCR; TCRdb stores just in-frame clones and leaves some out. This sample carries tens of thousands of clones, 84% of them seen once, and the ten largest clones take about 16%. The specimen sequenced was blood. The J gene is TRBJ1-2, the V gene TRBV12-5; unclear D gene. The TCR was taken from a man over 45 in good health. As DNA, the CDR3 is TGTGCTAGTGCCATGGGTGATAACTATGGCTACACCTTC. This codes for CASAMGDNYGYTF.